This TCR beta chain was profiled in a study of shared clonotypes between healthy human individuals. This table comes from immunoSEQ multiplex PCR, and its TCRdb copy is limited to in-frame clones, with some not included. Among some 690,000 clones listed, about 90% were seen once. Germline V gene lookup returns CDR1 SGDLS and CDR2 YYNGEE. CDR3 length: 16 amino acids. The V gene end was trimmed by 0 bases and the J gene end by 5 bases; junction bases not matched to a gene: 6. This receptor was identified in a man younger than 35 in good health. Some clones in this sample may be carry-over from other donors' samples. The sequenced material came from memory CD8+ T cells from PBMCs. Documented subset: CD45RO+ cells pooled with CCR7-negative TemRA cells. The genes are TRBV9 and TRBJ2-3, with 10 bases that match TRBD2. CDR3 sequence (DNA): TGTGCCAGCAGCGTAGGAGCGGGAGGGCCGGTAGATACGCAGTATTTT. Residues: CASSVGAGGPVDTQYF.